The source of this T cell receptor (beta chain) is a study of T-cell memory formation after mild COVID-19. Study-level results: Contracting CD4+ clones were located mainly in CM and EM, and CD8+ clones in EMRA. Cross-reactive memory appears to have joined, as suggested by some responding clones showing up in pre-infection memory.

Comment on this clonotype: What it binds is unknown.

CDR1 SGDLS and CDR2 YYNGEE come from the germline V gene. V lost 3 bases, J lost 7 bases, and 6 bases stayed unmatched. CDR3 length equals 14 residues. TCR alpha and TCR beta cDNA libraries carrying sample barcodes and UMIs came from 5'RACE with constant-segment primers. A single record per CDR3 protein comes from TCRdb applying MiXCR to the 5' RACE reads. This table has 550,000 to 600,000 distinct CDR3 sequences, 17% appearing once. This chain links TRBV9 with TRBJ2-1, with 8 bases matching TRBD1. The sample was PBMCs or a T cell subset sorted from them (not recorded which). The receptor comes from an adult woman who had mild COVID-19 (a few samples of this study predate the infection). Cell type and time point are not known. CDR3 sequence (DNA): TGTGCCAGCAGCGGGACAGGGCGTTCGAATGAGCAGTTCTTC. Encoded protein: CASSGTGRSNEQFF.